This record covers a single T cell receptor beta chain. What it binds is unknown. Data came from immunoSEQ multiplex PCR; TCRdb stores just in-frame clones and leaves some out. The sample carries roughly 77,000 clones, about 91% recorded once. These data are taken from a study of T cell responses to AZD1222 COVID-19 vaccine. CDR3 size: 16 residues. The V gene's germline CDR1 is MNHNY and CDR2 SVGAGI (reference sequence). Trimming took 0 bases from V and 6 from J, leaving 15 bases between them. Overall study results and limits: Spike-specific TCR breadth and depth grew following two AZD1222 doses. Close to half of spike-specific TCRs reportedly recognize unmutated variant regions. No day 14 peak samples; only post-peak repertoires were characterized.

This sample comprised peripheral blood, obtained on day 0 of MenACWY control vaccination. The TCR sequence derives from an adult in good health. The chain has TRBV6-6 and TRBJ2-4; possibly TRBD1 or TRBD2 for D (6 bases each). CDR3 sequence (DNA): TGTGCCAGCAGTTACTCGCAGGGGAGGAGTAGAAACATTCAGTACTTC. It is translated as CASSYSQGRSRNIQYF.